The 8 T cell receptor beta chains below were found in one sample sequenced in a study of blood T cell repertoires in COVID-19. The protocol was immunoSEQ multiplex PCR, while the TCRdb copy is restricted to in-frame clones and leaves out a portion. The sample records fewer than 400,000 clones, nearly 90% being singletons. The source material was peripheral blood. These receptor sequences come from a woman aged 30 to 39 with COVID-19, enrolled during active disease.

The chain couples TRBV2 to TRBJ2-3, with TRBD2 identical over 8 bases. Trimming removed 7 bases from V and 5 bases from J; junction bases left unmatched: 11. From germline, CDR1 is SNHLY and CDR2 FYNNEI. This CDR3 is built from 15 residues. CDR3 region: CASTDGGAGGDTQYF. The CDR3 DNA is TGTGCCAGCACCGACGGGGGGGCGGGCGGAGATACGCAGTATTTT. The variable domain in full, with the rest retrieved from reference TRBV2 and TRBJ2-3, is EPEVTQTPSHQVTQMGQEVILRCVPISNHLYFYWYRQILGQKVEFLVSFYNNEISEKSEIFDDQFSVERPDGSNFTLKIRSTKLEDSAMYFCASTDGGAGGDTQYFGPGTRLTVL.

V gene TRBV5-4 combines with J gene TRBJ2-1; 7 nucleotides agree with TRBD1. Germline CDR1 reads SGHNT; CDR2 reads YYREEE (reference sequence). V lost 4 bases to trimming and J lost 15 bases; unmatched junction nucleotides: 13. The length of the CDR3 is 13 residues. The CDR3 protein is CASSSEYGTALFF. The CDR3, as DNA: TGTGCCAGCAGCAGTGAATACGGGACAGCCCTGTTCTTC. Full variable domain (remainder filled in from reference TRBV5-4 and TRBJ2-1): ETGVTQSPTHLIKTRGQQVTLRCSSQSGHNTVSWYQQALGQGPQFIFQYYREEENGRGNFPPRFSGLQFPNYSSELNVNALELDDSALYLCASSSEYGTALFFGPGTRLTVL.

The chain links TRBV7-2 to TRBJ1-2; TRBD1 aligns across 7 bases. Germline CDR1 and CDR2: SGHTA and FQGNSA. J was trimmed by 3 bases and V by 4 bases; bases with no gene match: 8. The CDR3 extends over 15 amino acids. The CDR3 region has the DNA TGTGCCAGCAGCTACGGGGCCACAGGGGACTATGGCTACACCTTC. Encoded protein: CASSYGATGDYGYTF.

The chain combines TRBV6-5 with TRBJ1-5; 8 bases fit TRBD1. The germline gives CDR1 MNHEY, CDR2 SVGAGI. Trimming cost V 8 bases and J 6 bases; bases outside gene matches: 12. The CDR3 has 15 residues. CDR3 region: CASGIGQGGAQPQHF. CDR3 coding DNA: TGTGCCAGCGGAATTGGACAGGGCGGGGCTCAGCCCCAGCATTTT.

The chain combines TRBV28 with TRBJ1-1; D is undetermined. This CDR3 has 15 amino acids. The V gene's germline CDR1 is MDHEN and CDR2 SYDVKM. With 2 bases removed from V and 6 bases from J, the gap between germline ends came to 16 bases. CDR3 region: CASSLGSVGGPEAFF. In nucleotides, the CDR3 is TGTGCCAGCAGTTTAGGATCCGTAGGCGGCCCTGAAGCTTTCTTT.

As DNA, the CDR3 is TGTGCCAGCAGCGCTATTAAGGGACACGACTACGAGCAGTACGTC. Translating it yields CASSAIKGHDYEQYV. The rearrangement links TRBV12-1 to TRBJ2-7; the table gives TRBD1 as D, unverified against the DNA. TRBV12-1 counts as a pseudogene. This CDR3 has 15 amino acids.

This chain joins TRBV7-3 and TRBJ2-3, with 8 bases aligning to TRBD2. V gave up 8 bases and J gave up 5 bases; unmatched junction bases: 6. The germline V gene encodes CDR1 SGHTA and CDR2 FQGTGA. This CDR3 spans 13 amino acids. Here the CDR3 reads CASSSGGRDTQYF. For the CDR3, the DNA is TGTGCCAGCTCAAGCGGGGGAAGAGATACGCAGTATTTT.

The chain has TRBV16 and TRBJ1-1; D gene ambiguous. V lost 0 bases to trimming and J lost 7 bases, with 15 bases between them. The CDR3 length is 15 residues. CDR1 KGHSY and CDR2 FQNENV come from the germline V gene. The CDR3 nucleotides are TGTGCCAGCAGCCAATCGGCGGTCCCCGCCAGTGAAGCTTTCTTT. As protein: CASSQSAVPASEAFF.